Below are 10 T cell receptor beta chains sequenced from a single sample in a study of cytomegalovirus exposure and HLA in healthy donors. The PCR made use of 60 Vbeta and 13 Jbeta primers. Profiling relied on immunoSEQ multiplex PCR, and the TCRdb table lists in-frame clones only, not all of them. Seen here are over 80,000 clones, approximately 72% observed once, and the top ten hold about 3%. Specimen: PBMCs. The receptors were gathered from a woman aged 35 to 49 in good health and CMV-seronegative.

This clone was counted only a few times. The chain couples TRBV19 to TRBJ2-5; 7 bases are a match to TRBD1. Germline-derived CDR1 and CDR2 are LNHDA and SQIVND (reference sequence). V lost 2 bases and J lost 5; bases outside the gene matches: 14. The CDR3 has 17 residues. CDR3 nucleotides: TGTGCCAGTAGTATAAGGGCCCACGACAGGGTAAGGGAGACCCAGTACTTC. Residues: CASSIRAHDRVRETQYF. The entire variable domain, with the rest obtained from reference TRBV19 and TRBJ2-5, is as follows: DGGITQSPKYLFRKEGQNVTLSCEQNLNHDAMYWYRQDPGQGLRLIYYSQIVNDFQKGDIAEGYSVSREKKESFPLTVTSAQKNPTAFYLCASSIRAHDRVRETQYFGPGTRLLVL.

A few counts support this clone. The chain recombines TRBV4-3 with TRBJ2-7, with a weak D call TRBD2 (6 bases). This CDR3 has 17 amino acids. Trimming took 0 bases from V and 5 from J, leaving 20 bases between them. Germline assignment: CDR1 LGHNA and CDR2 YSLEER. CDR3 nucleotide sequence: TGCGCCAGCAGCCAAGAACTGATCGGGAGACGGTGGAACGAGCAGTACTTC. Translation gives CASSQELIGRRWNEQYF.

The rearrangement links TRBV10-3 to TRBJ2-1; the match to TRBD2 covers 14 bases. This CDR3 has 14 residues. V lost 7 bases, J lost 5 bases, and 1 base stayed unmatched. Germline V CDR1 and CDR2: ENHRY, SYGVKD. CDR3 nucleotide sequence: TGTGCCATCAAGGGACTAGCGGGAGACAATGAGCAGTTCTTC. As protein: CAIKGLAGDNEQFF.

There are a few counts of this clone. The chain recombines TRBV6-5 with TRBJ2-7, with D tentatively TRBD2 (6 bases). Germline V gene data show CDR1 as MNHEY and CDR2 as SVGAGI. Trimming left V 0 bases short and J 2 bases short, with 11 bases between. The CDR3 covers 15 residues. Written as DNA, the CDR3 is TGTGCCAGCAGTTACTCGTGGCGGGGAGCCTACGAGCAGTACTTC. Encoded protein: CASSYSWRGAYEQYF.

The J gene is TRBJ2-1, the V gene TRBV10-2; TRBD2 aligns across 8 bases. Germline CDR1 WSHSY, CDR2 SAAADI. The CDR3 contains 12 residues. V trimming: 7 bases; J trimming: 9 bases; junction bases outside the gene matches: 5. The CDR3 region is CASKTGGGEQFF. As DNA, the CDR3 is TGCGCCAGCAAAACGGGAGGGGGTGAGCAGTTCTTC.

The J gene is TRBJ2-3, the V gene TRBV4-1; D is possibly TRBD1 (6 bases). The V end lost 0 bases, the J end lost 3 bases, and 13 bases lay between the germline ends. This CDR3 has 16 amino acids. Germline CDR1 reads MGHRA; CDR2 reads YSYEKL. This chain's CDR3 is CASSQDGWTETDTQYF. The CDR3 DNA follows: TGCGCCAGCAGCCAAGATGGATGGACAGAAACAGATACGCAGTATTTT.

V gene TRBV7-8 combines with J gene TRBJ2-3; no firm D call. The CDR3 contains 13 residues. CDR1 and CDR2 (germline): SGHVS, FQNEAQ. Between the trimmed V and J ends, which lost 6 bases and 6 bases, there was a span of 13 bases. This CDR3 reads CASSPNPGDTQYF. Here the CDR3 DNA reads TGTGCCAGCAGTCCCAATCCCGGGGATACGCAGTATTTT.

The chain is built from TRBV30 and TRBJ2-2, with 10 bases aligning to TRBD2. V lost 7 bases and J lost 6; bases outside the gene matches: 5. This CDR3 comprises 13 residues. Germline V lookup: CDR1 GTSNPN, CDR2 SVGIG (reference sequence). The CDR3 spells CASTSGSPGELFF. The CDR3 region has the DNA TGTGCCTCGACTAGCGGGTCTCCCGGGGAGCTGTTTTTT.

The rearrangement links TRBV5-8 to TRBJ2-3; unclear D gene. CDR1 and CDR2 (germline): SGHTS, YDEGEE. Trimming left V 0 bases short and J 4 bases short, with 3 bases between. This CDR3 is 12 amino acids long. CDR3 DNA sequence: TGTGCCAGCAGCTTGGAGCCAGATACGCAGTATTTT. Its translation is CASSLEPDTQYF.

V and J are TRBV7-2 and TRBJ2-5, with D tentatively TRBD1 (6 bases). In germline, CDR1 is SGHTA, CDR2 FQGNSA. The CDR3 covers 15 residues. V lost 4 bases and J lost 2, with 14 bases in between. The CDR3 loop is CASSSPYDRQETQYF. As DNA, the CDR3 is TGTGCCAGCAGCTCTCCCTACGACAGGCAAGAGACCCAGTACTTC.